The rows below give T cell receptor beta chains drawn from one sample of a study of monozygotic twins with inflammatory bowel disease. One entry per CDR3 protein, without DNA, is what TCRdb gives after re-calling the 5' RACE reads. Seen in this sample are about 380,000 distinct CDR3 sequences; the ten most common clones hold 2.5% to 3%. Material: blood. The receptors were gathered from a human donor with ulcerative colitis or Crohn's disease, or a healthy co-twin of an affected twin (not recorded which). Both conserved end residues are part of each CDR3. Each record gives: V gene, J gene, CDR3 protein.

TRBV12-3/TRBV12-4,TRBJ1-4,CASNPGLPNEKLFF
TRBV20-1,TRBJ1-2,CSASDSNYGYTF
TRBV10-1,TRBJ1-1,CASREQIWDTEAFF
TRBV7-9,TRBJ1-2,CASTEVPYGYTF
TRBV4-1,TRBJ1-1,CASSQGSDTEAFF
TRBV6-2/TRBV6-3,TRBJ2-5,CASSSGEIQAETQYF
TRBV2,TRBJ2-2,CTARRGGPAGELFF
TRBV4-3,TRBJ2-1,CASSPIAGGRGHEQFF
TRBV19,TRBJ2-7,CASSITGTGLYEQYF
TRBV12-5,TRBJ2-1,CASGIGQANNEQFF